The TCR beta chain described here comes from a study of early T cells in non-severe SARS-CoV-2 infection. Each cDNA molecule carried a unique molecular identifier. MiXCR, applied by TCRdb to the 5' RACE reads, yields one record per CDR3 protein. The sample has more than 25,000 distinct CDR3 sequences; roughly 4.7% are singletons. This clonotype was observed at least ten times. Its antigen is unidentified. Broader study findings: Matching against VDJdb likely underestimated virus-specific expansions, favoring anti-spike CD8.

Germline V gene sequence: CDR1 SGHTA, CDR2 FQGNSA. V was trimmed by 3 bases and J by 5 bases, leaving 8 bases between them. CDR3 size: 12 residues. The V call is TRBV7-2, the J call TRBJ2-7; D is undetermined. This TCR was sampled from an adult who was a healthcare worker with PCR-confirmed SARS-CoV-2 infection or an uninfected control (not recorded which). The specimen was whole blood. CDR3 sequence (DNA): TGTGCCAGCAGCTTCGGAAGAGACGAGCAGTACTTC. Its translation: CASSFGRDEQYF.